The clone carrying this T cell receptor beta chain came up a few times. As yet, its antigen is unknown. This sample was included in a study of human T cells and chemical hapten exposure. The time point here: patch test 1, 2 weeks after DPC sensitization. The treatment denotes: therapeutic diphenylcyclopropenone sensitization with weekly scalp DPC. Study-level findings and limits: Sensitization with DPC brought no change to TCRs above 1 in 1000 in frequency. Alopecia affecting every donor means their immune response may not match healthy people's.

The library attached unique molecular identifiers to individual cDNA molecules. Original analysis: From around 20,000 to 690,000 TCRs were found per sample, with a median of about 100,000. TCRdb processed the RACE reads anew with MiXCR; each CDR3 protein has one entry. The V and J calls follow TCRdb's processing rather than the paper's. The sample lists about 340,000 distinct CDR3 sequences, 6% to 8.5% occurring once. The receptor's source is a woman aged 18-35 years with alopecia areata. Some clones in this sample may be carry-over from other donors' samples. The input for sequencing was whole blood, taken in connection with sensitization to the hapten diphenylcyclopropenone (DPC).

The CDR3 bases are TGTGCCACCACTTCAGGGGAACCCCTAGCCAAAAACATTCAGTACTTC. Protein product: CATTSGEPLAKNIQYF. This rearrangement joins TRBV2 to TRBJ2-4, with TRBD1 as a possible D gene (6 bases). This CDR3 has 16 amino acids. Germline CDR1 and CDR2: SNHLY and FYNNEI. V dropped 10 bases and J dropped 0 bases, with 19 bases sitting between them. Variable domain in full (rest from reference TRBV2 and TRBJ2-4): EPEVTQTPSHQVTQMGQEVILRCVPISNHLYFYWYRQILGQKVEFLVSFYNNEISEKSEIFDDQFSVERPDGSNFTLKIRSTKLEDSAMYFCATTSGEPLAKNIQYFGAGTRLSVL.